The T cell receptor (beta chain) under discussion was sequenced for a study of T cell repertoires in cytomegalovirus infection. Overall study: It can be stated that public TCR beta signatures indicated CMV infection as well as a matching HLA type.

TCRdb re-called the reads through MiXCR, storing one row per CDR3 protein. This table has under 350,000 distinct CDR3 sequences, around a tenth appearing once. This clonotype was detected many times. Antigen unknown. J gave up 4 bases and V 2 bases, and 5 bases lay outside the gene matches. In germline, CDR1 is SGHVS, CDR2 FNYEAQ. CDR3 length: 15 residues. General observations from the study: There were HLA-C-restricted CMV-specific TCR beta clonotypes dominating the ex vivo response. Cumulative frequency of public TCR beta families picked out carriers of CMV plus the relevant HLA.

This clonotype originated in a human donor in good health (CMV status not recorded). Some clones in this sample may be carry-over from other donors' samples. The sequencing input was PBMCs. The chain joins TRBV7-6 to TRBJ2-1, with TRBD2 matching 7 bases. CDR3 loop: CASSLSGGEYNEQFF. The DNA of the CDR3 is TGTGCCAGCAGCTTATCTGGGGGGGAATACAATGAGCAGTTCTTC.